This T cell receptor (beta chain) was recorded in a study of T cell changes during pregnancy in multiple sclerosis. Profiled with immunoSEQ multiplex PCR; TCRdb holds only in-frame clones, not every one. Here the sample spans 70,000 to 95,000 clones, about 89% being singletons. Trimming shortened V by 5 bases and J by 4 bases, and 14 bases separated the two germline ends. CDR3 size: 14 residues. Germline V gives CDR1 SGHNT, CDR2 YENEEA. The V gene is TRBV11-3, the J gene TRBJ2-5; D is possibly TRBD2 (5 bases). The TCR was taken from a female donor with multiple sclerosis, enrolled in a pregnancy study. The sample consisted of CD4+ T cells from peripheral blood mononuclear cells, taken in the second trimester of pregnancy. The CDR3 DNA reads TGTGCCAGCAGCCCCCCCGGGAATCGAGAGACCCAGTACTTC. Translating gives CASSPPGNRETQYF.